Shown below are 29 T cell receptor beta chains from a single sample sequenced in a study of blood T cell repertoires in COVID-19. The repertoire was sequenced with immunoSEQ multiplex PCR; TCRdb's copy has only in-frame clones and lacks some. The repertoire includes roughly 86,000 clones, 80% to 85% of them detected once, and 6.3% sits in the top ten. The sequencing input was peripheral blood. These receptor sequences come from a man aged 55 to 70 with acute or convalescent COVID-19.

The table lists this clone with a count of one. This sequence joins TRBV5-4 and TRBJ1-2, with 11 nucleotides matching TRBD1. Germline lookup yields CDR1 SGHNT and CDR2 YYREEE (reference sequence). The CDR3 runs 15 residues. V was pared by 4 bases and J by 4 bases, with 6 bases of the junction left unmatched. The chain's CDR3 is CASSTRTGGSYGYTF. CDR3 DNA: TGTGCCAGCAGCACTCGGACAGGGGGCAGCTATGGCTACACCTTC.

The CDR3 DNA reads TGCGCCAGCAGCCCGCTGGGAGGGGACTATAATTCACCCCTCCACTTT. This codes for CASSPLGGDYNSPLHF. V usage is TRBV5-1 and J usage is TRBJ1-6; a possible D gene is TRBD1 (5 bases). The CDR3 loop spans 16 amino acids. Trimming removed 4 bases at V and 3 bases at J, with 14 bases between. The germline V gene encodes CDR1 SGHRS and CDR2 YFSETQ.

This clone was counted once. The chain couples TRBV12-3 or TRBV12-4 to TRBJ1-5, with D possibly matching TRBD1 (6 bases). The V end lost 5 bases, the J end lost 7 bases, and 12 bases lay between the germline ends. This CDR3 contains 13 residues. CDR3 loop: CASSLSGVQPQHF. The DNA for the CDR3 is TGTGCCAGCAGTCTATCAGGGGTACAGCCCCAGCATTTT.

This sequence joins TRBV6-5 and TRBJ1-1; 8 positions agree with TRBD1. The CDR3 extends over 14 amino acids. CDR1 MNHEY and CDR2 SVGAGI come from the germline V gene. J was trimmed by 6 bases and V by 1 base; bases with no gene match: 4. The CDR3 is CASSYFGQGAEAFF. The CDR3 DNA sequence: TGTGCCAGCAGTTACTTCGGACAGGGCGCTGAAGCTTTCTTT.

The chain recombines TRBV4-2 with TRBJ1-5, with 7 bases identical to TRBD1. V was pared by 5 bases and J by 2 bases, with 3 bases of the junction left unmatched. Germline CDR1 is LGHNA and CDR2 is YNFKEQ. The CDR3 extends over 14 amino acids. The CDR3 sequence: CASSKGTGNQPQHF. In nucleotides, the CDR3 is TGTGCCAGCAGCAAAGGGACAGGCAATCAGCCCCAGCATTTT.

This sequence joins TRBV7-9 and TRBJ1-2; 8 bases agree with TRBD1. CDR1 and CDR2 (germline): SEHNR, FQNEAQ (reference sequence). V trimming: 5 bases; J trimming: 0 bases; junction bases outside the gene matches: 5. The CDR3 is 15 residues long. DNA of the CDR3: TGTGCCAGCAGCCTAAAACAGGGGGCTAACTATGGCTACACCTTC. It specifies CASSLKQGANYGYTF.

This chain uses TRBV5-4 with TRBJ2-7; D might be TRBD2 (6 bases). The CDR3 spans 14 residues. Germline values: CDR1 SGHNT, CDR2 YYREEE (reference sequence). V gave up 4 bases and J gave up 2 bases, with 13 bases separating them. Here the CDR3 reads CASSPGTGAYEQYF. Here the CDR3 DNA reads TGTGCCAGCAGCCCCGGGACGGGAGCCTACGAGCAGTACTTC.

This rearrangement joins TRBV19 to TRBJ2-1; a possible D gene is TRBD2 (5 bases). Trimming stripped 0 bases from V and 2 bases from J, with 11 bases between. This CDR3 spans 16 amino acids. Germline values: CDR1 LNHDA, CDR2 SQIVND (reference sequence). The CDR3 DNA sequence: TGTGCCAGTAGTATAGATCACCCTAGCCCCTACAATGAGCAGTTCTTC. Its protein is CASSIDHPSPYNEQFF. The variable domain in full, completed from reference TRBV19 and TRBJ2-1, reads DGGITQSPKYLFRKEGQNVTLSCEQNLNHDAMYWYRQDPGQGLRLIYYSQIVNDFQKGDIAEGYSVSREKKESFPLTVTSAQKNPTAFYLCASSIDHPSPYNEQFFGPGTRLTVL.

Here the CDR3 reads CASSAPTGEKAGANVLTF. The CDR3 DNA follows: TGTGCCAGCAGCGCTCCGACAGGGGAGAAAGCTGGGGCCAACGTCCTGACTTTC. The rearrangement links TRBV9 to TRBJ2-6; 8 bases map to TRBD1. J lost 2 bases, V lost 3 bases, and 10 bases had no gene match. The V gene's germline CDR1 is SGDLS and CDR2 YYNGEE. The CDR3 loop spans 18 amino acids.

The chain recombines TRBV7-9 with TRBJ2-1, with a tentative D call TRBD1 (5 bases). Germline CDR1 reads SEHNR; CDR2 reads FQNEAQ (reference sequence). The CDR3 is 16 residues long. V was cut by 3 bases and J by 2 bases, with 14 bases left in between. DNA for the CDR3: TGTGCCAGCAGCTTTGAGGTTGGGGCAACCTACAATGAGCAGTTCTTC. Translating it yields CASSFEVGATYNEQFF.

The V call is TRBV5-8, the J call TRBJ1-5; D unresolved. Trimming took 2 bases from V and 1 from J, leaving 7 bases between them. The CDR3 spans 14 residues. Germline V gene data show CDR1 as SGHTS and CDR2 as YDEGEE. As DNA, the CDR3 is TGTGCCAGCAGCTTACACAAAAGCAATCAGCCCCAGCATTTT. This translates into CASSLHKSNQPQHF.

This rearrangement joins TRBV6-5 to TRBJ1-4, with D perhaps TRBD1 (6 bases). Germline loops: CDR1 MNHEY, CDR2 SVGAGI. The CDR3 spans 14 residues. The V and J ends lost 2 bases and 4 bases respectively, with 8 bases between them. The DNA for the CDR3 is TGTGCCAGCAGTTACCTACAGGGTAATGAAAAACTGTTTTTT. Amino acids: CASSYLQGNEKLFF.

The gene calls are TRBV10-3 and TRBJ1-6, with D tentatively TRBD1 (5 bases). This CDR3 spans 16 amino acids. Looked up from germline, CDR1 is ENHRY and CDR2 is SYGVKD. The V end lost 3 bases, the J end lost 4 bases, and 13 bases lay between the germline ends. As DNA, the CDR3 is TGTGCCATCAGTGACCCCTTCAGGGAATATAATTCACCCCTCCACTTT. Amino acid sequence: CAISDPFREYNSPLHF.

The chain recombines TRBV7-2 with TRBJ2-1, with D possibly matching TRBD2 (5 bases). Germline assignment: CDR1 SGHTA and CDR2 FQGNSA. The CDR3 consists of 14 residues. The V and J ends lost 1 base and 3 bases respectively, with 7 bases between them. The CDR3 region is CASSLGGSYNEQFF. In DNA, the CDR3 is TGTGCCAGCAGCTTAGGAGGGAGCTACAATGAGCAGTTCTTC.

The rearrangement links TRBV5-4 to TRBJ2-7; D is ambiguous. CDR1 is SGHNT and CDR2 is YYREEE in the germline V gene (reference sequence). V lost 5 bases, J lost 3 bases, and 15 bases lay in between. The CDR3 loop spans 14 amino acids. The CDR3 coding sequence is TGTGCCAGCAGTTTTGCTGGTCGGAGCTACGAGCAGTACTTC. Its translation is CASSFAGRSYEQYF.

The CDR3 sequence: CASRYGYNSPLHF. The DNA of the CDR3 is TGTGCCAGTAGATACGGTTATAATTCACCCCTCCACTTT. The chain employs TRBV19 and TRBJ1-6; unclear D gene. The germline V and J ends were trimmed by 6 bases and 4 bases, with 7 bases remaining between them. The germline V gene has CDR1 LNHDA and CDR2 SQIVND (reference sequence). The CDR3 covers 13 residues.

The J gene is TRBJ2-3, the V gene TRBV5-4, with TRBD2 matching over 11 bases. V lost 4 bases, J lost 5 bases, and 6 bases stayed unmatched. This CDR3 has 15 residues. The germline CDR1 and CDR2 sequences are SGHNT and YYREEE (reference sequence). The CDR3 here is CASSPSSGGRDTQYF. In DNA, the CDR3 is TGTGCCAGCAGCCCCTCTAGCGGGGGGAGAGATACGCAGTATTTT.

The CDR3 loop reads CASSPAGDSPLHF. The CDR3 DNA sequence: TGTGCCAGCAGCCCCGCGGGGGATTCACCCCTCCACTTT. This chain joins TRBV9 and TRBJ1-6; a weak D match, TRBD1 (5 bases). Trimming took 4 bases from V and 8 from J, leaving 10 bases between them. CDR3 length: 13 residues. Germline-derived CDR1 and CDR2 are SGDLS and YYNGEE. Combining the CDR3 with reference TRBV9 and TRBJ1-6 gives the whole variable domain DSGVTQTPKHLITATGQRVTLRCSPRSGDLSVYWYQQSLDQGLQFLIQYYNGEERAKGNILERFSAQQFPDLHSELNLSSLELGDSALYFCASSPAGDSPLHFGNGTRLTVT.

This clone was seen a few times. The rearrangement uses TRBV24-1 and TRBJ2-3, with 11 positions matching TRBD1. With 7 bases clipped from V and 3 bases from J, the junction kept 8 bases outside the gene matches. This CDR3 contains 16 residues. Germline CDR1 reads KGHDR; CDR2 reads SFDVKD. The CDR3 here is CATSLPGQGVTDTQYF. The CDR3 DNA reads TGTGCCACCAGCTTACCGGGACAGGGGGTTACAGATACGCAGTATTTT.

The CDR3 loop reads CAWERGEKLFF. The CDR3 DNA is TGTGCCTGGGAGAGGGGGGAAAAACTGTTTTTT. This sequence joins TRBV30 and TRBJ1-4; TRBD1 is a possible D gene (6 bases). Deletions cut 5 bases from V and 8 bases from J, with 9 bases between. The CDR3 spans 11 residues. Germline values: CDR1 GTSNPN, CDR2 SVGIG (reference sequence).

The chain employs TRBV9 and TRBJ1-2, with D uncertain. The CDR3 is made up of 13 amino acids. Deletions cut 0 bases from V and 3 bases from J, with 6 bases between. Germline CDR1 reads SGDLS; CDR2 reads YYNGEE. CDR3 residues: CASSVGRDYGYTF. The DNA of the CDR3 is TGTGCCAGCAGCGTAGGACGGGACTATGGCTACACCTTC.

In DNA, the CDR3 is TGTGCCAGCAGTGAACAGGGGTTCGGCACTGAAGCTTTCTTT. Translation gives CASSEQGFGTEAFF. The V and J genes are TRBV25-1 and TRBJ1-1; TRBD1 is a possible D gene (6 bases). The length of the CDR3 is 14 residues. Germline V gives CDR1 MGHDK, CDR2 SYGVNS. V lost 2 bases and J 4 bases, leaving 11 bases between the germline ends.

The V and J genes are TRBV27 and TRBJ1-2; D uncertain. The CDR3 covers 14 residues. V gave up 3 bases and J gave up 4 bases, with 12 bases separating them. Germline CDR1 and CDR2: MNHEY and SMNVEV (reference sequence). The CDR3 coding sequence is TGTGCCAGCAGTTTGGTATCAGGCTCCTATGGCTACACCTTC. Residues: CASSLVSGSYGYTF.

The CDR3 region is CASSLVVDWDRGPNQPQHF. CDR3 sequence (DNA): TGTGCCAGCAGCTTAGTAGTGGATTGGGACAGGGGGCCCAATCAGCCCCAGCATTTT. The chain has TRBV7-2 and TRBJ1-5; 12 nucleotides agree with TRBD1. Germline CDR1 is SGHTA and CDR2 is FQGNSA. V lost 1 base and J lost 3; bases outside the gene matches: 10. The CDR3 is made up of 19 amino acids.

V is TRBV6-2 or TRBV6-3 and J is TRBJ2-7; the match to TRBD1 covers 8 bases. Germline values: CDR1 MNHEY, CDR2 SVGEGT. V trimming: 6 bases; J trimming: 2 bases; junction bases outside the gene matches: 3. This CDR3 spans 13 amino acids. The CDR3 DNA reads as TGTGCCAGCAGCGACAGGGGTACCTACGAGCAGTACTTC. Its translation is CASSDRGTYEQYF.

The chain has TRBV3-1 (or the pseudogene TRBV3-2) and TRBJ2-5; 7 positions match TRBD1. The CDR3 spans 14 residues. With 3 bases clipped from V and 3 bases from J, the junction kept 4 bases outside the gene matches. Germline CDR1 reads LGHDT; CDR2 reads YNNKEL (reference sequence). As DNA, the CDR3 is TGTGCCAGCAGCCAGACGACAGGGAAAGAGACCCAGTACTTC. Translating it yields CASSQTTGKETQYF.

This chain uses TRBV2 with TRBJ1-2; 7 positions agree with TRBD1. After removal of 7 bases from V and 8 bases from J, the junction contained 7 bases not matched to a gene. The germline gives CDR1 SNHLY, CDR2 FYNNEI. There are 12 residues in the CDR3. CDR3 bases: TGTGCCAGCACTCAGGGGGTCCGGGGCTACACCTTC. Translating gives CASTQGVRGYTF.

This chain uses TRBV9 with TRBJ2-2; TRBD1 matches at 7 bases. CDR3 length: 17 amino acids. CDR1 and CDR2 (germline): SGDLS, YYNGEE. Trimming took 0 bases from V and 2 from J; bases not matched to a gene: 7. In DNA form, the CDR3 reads TGTGCCAGCAGCGTAGAAGAGGGGGCGATTAACACCGGGGAGCTGTTTTTT. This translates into CASSVEEGAINTGELFF.

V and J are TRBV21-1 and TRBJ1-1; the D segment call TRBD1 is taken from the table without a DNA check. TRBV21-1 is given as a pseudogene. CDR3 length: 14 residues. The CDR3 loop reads CATPTGTMNTEAFF. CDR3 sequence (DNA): TGTGCCACCCCGACAGGGACCATGAACACTGAAGCTTTCTTT.